Sequencing of this T cell receptor beta chain was carried out in a study of post-analysis software for immune sequencing data. In the study overall: The disease courses covered relapsing-remitting, secondary progressive and progressive-relapsing multiple sclerosis.

Notes on the study in general: The five TRBV segments detected at higher frequency in patients than in controls included TRBV5-6, TRBV5-1 and TRBV20-1. Significantly lower normalized Chao1 diversity was seen in multiple sclerosis patients than in controls. With F measure, samples from one preparation batch clustered together strongly.

This clonotype was seen a few times. Its antigen is unknown. The TCR beta cDNA libraries carried unique molecular identifiers. TCRdb reprocessed the PCR reads with MiXCR, giving one entry per CDR3 protein. The sample shows approximately 630,000 distinct CDR3 sequences, 59% of them seen only once. The V end was cut by 4 bases, the J end by 2 bases, with 14 bases between. The CDR3 has 15 residues. Input material: blood. The chain joins TRBV12-3 or TRBV12-4 to TRBJ1-2; tentative D call: TRBD1 (5 bases). The origin of this receptor is a girl aged 2-15 years with multiple sclerosis. The CDR3 reads CASSSRWDGNYGYTF. The CDR3, as DNA: TGTGCCAGCAGTTCCCGATGGGACGGAAACTATGGCTACACCTTC.